Detailed here is one T cell receptor beta chain. The antigen is unknown. The method was immunoSEQ multiplex PCR; TCRdb's version includes in-frame clones alone and lacks a portion of them. Of roughly 380,000 clones listed, roughly 85% were seen once; the top ten hold 3% to 4%. The data were obtained in a study of Ad26.COV2.S vaccination and SARS-CoV-2 variants. This CDR3 has 16 amino acids. The junction had 12 bases not matched to a gene; V was cut back by 1 base and J by 8 bases. CDR1 SGHTA and CDR2 FQGNSA come from the germline V gene. Treatment denoted: 19 received Ad26.COV2.S at low or high dose, single or two shots; about 5 received placebo; per-sample allocation not given. Following the first vaccine or placebo injection, samples were taken on day 63. General study findings and limits: Vaccine and placebo recipients had comparable breadth of non-spike TCRs.

The source of this sequence is a person aged 18 to 59 who received the Ad26.COV2.S COVID-19 vaccine or a placebo. The sequencing here drew on peripheral blood, taken in a trial of Ad26.COV2.S vaccine versus placebo. The chain employs TRBV7-2 and TRBJ1-2; 8 positions match TRBD1. CDR3 nucleotide sequence: TGTGCCAGCAGCTTAGACGGGACAGGAGGAAATGGAGGCTACACCTTC. It is translated as CASSLDGTGGNGGYTF.